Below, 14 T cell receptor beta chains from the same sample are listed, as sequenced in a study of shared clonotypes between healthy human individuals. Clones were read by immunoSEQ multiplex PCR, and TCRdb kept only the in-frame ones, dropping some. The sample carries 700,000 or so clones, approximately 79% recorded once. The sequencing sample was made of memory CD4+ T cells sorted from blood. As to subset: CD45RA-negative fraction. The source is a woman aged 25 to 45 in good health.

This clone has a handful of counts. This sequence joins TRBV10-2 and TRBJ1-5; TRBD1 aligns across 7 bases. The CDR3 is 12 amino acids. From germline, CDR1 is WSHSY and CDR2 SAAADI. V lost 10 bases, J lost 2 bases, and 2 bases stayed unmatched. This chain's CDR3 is CATGTGNQPQHF. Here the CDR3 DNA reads TGCGCCACCGGGACAGGCAATCAGCCCCAGCATTTT.

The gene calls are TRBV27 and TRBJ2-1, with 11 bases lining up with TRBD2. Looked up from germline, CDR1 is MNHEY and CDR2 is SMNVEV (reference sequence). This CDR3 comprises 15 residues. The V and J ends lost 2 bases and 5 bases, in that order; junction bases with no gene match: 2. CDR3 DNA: TGTGCCAGCAGTTTAGCGGGACTAGCGGACAATGAGCAGTTCTTC. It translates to CASSLAGLADNEQFF.

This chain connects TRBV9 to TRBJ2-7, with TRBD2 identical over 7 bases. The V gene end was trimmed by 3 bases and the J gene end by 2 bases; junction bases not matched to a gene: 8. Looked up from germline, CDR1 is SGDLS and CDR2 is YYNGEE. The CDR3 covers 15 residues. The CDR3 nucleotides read TGTGCCAGCAGCGAAGGGGACCGGGGGGCCTACGAGCAGTACTTC. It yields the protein CASSEGDRGAYEQYF.

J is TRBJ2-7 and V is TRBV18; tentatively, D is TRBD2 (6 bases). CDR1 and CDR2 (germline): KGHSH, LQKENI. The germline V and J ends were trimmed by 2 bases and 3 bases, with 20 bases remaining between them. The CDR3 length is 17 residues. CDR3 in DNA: TGTGCCAGCTCACCAACTTCGGGCCTAGCGCGGGGCTACGAGCAGTACTTC. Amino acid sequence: CASSPTSGLARGYEQYF.

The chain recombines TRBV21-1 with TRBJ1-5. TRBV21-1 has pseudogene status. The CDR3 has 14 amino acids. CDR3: CASSPFGRDQPQHF. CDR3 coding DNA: TGTGCCAGCAGCCCTTTTGGTAGAGATCAGCCCCAGCATTTT.

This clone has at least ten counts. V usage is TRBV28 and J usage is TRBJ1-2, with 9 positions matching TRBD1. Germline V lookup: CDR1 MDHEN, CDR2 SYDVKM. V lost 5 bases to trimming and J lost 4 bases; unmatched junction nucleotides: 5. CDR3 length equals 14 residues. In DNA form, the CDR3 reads TGTGCCAGCAGTGGACAGGGGTACCTCTATGGCTACACCTTC. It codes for CASSGQGYLYGYTF.

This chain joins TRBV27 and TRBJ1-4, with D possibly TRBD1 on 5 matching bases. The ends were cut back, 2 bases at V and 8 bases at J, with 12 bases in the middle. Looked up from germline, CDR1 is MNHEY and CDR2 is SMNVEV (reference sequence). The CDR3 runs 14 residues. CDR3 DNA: TGTGCCAGCAGTTTAGCGCAGGGACGAGAAAAACTGTTTTTT. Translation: CASSLAQGREKLFF.

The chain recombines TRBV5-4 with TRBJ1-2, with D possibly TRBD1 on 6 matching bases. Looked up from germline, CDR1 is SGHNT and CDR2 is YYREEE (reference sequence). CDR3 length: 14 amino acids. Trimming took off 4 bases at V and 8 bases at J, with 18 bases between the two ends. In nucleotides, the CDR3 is TGTGCCAGCAGCCCGACACGACAGGACGACGGCTACACCTTC. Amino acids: CASSPTRQDDGYTF.

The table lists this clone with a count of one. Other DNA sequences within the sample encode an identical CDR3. CDR3 region: CASSLATSGYNEQFF. The CDR3 DNA is TGCGCCAGCAGCTTGGCCACTAGCGGATACAATGAGCAGTTCTTC. The J gene is TRBJ2-1, the V gene TRBV5-1; 8 bases fit TRBD2. J was trimmed by 4 bases and V by 0 bases; bases with no gene match: 3. The CDR3 runs 15 residues. Germline V gene data show CDR1 as SGHRS and CDR2 as YFSETQ.

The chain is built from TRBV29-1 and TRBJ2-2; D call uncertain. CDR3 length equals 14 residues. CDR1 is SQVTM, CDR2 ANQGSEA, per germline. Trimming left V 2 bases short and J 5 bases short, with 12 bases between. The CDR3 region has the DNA TGCAGCGTTGAACGGTTATTTGGAACCGGGGAGCTGTTTTTT. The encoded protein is CSVERLFGTGELFF.

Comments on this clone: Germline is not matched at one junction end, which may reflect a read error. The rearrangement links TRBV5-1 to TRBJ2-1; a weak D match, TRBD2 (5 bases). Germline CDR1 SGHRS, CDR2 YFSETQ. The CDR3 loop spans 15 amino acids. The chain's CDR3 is CASSLVSDSHNEQFF. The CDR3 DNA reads TGCGCCAGCAGCTTGGTCTCGGACTCCCACAATGAGCAGTTCTTC.

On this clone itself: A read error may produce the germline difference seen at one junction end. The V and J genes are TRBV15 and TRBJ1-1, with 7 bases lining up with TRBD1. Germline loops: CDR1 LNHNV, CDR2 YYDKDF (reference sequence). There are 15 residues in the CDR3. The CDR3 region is CATSRPNPGTALREF. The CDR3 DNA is TGTGCCACCAGCAGGCCAAATCCCGGGACAGCCCTTCGCGAGTTT.

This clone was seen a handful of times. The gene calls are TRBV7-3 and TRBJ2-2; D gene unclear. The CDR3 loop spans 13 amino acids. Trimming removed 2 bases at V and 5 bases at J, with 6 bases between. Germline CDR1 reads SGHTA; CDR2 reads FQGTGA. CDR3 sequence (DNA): TGTGCCAGCAGCTTATGGCGAACCGGGGAGCTGTTTTTT. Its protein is CASSLWRTGELFF.

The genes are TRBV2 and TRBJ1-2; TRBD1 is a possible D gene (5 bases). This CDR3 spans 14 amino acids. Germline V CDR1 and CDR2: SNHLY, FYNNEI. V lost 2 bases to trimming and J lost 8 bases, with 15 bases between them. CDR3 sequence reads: CASSELAGVGGYTF. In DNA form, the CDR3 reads TGTGCCAGCAGTGAACTGGCGGGGGTTGGGGGCTACACCTTC.